Each of the 14 T cell receptor beta chains below was sequenced from the same sample in a study of cytomegalovirus exposure and HLA in healthy donors (dated by TCRdb to about 2017). The library was built by means of the immunoSEQ multiplex PCR assay. For the multiplex PCR, a mixture combining 60 forward primers for TCR Vbeta segments and 13 reverse primers for TCR Jbeta segments was used. TCRdb limited this immuneACCESS table to in-frame rearrangements with V and J called. A share of clones is missing; checked studies link under half to unresolved V genes, and the rest is unexplained. For this sample the table gives some 220,000 clones, of which 77% were detected only once. The top ten hold less than 3% of the sample. Sequencing was done on a sample of PBMCs. The receptors originated from a woman aged 60 to 75 in good health and CMV-seropositive.

The chain employs TRBV2 and TRBJ1-6, with D perhaps matching TRBD1 (6 bases). Looked up from germline, CDR1 is SNHLY and CDR2 is FYNNEI. The length of the CDR3 is 15 residues. V lost 0 bases and J 7 bases, leaving 10 bases between the germline ends. The CDR3 loop is CASSEARQGNSPLHF. For the CDR3, the DNA is TGTGCCAGCAGTGAAGCCCGGCAGGGGAATTCACCCCTCCACTTT.

The chain employs TRBV29-1 and TRBJ1-1; D is perhaps TRBD1 (5 bases). The CDR3 has 11 residues. Germline V gene sequence: CDR1 SQVTM, CDR2 ANQGSEA. V gave up 7 bases and J gave up 4 bases, with 10 bases separating them. CDR3 region: CSAEGVTEAFF. In nucleotides, the CDR3 is TGCAGCGCCGAAGGGGTCACTGAAGCTTTCTTT.

The genes are TRBV10-3 and TRBJ2-1, with 12 bases aligning to TRBD2. V shed 6 bases, J shed 3 bases, and the junction held 3 bases outside the gene matches. Germline V lookup: CDR1 ENHRY, CDR2 SYGVKD. This CDR3 has 15 residues. This chain's CDR3 is CAIRSLAGGYNEQFF. CDR3 in DNA: TGTGCCATCAGATCACTAGCGGGGGGCTACAATGAGCAGTTCTTC.

The genes are TRBV5-1 and TRBJ2-2; D remains unclear. V dropped 4 bases and J dropped 4 bases, with 14 bases sitting between them. The CDR3 sequence is 15 residues long. Germline V gene data show CDR1 as SGHRS and CDR2 as YFSETQ. The CDR3 sequence is CASSEDQRSTGELFF. The CDR3 DNA reads TGCGCCAGCAGCGAAGACCAGAGGAGCACCGGGGAGCTGTTTTTT.

The chain combines TRBV4-2 with TRBJ1-2, with D unclear. V shed 1 base and J shed 8 bases, with 11 bases lying between them. This CDR3 contains 13 residues. Germline-derived CDR1 and CDR2 are LGHNA and YNFKEQ. The CDR3 nucleotides are TGTGCCAGCAGCCAAGTGAAGGAGGGCGGCTACACCTTC. It is translated as CASSQVKEGGYTF.

V gene TRBV30 combines with J gene TRBJ2-5, with TRBD1 as a possible D gene (6 bases). The V end lost 7 bases, the J end lost 11 bases, and 23 bases lay between the germline ends. CDR1 and CDR2 from the germline V gene are GTSNPN and SVGIG (reference sequence). This CDR3 contains 13 residues. CDR3: CASTGSYLGEQYF. The CDR3 coding sequence is TGTGCCTCCACAGGGTCTTATCTGGGAGAGCAGTACTTC. The complete variable domain, with remaining parts taken from reference TRBV30 and TRBJ2-5, reads SQTIHQWPATLVQPVGSPLSLECTVEGTSNPNLYWYRQAAGRGLQLLFYSVGIGQISSEVPQNLSASRPQDRQFILSSKKLLLSDSGFYLCASTGSYLGEQYFGPGTRLLVL.

J is TRBJ2-3 and V is TRBV9; maybe TRBD2 (7 bases). Per the germline V gene, CDR1 is SGDLS and CDR2 is YYNGEE. Trimming pared 0 bases from V and 6 bases from J, leaving 11 bases between. The CDR3 is made up of 14 amino acids. This CDR3 is CASSVEGGLDTQYF. For the CDR3, the DNA is TGTGCCAGCAGCGTAGAGGGGGGGCTGGATACGCAGTATTTT.

The chain joins TRBV5-4 to TRBJ2-3; 11 bases fit TRBD2. Germline values: CDR1 SGHNT, CDR2 YYREEE (reference sequence). J gave up 4 bases and V 0 bases, and 4 bases lay outside the gene matches. The CDR3 extends over 16 amino acids. CDR3: CASSLAKTSGADTQYF. CDR3 in DNA: TGTGCCAGCAGCTTGGCCAAGACTAGCGGGGCAGATACGCAGTATTTT.

The chain couples TRBV18 to TRBJ2-7; D remains ambiguous. Trimming took off 3 bases at V and 4 bases at J, with 7 bases between the two ends. From germline, CDR1 is KGHSH and CDR2 LQKENI. The CDR3 consists of 12 residues. The CDR3 sequence is CASSPNEYEQYF. In nucleotides, the CDR3 is TGTGCCAGCTCACCCAACGAGTACGAGCAGTACTTC.

This clone occurred once. The CDR3 region has the DNA TGTGCCAGCGATACTCCTAGCCCCTACGAGCAGTACTTC. It yields the protein CASDTPSPYEQYF. The J gene is TRBJ2-7, the V gene TRBV25-1; D is perhaps TRBD2 (5 bases). V was clipped by 8 bases and J by 2 bases, with 13 bases between them. This CDR3 has 13 residues. Germline V gene data show CDR1 as MGHDK and CDR2 as SYGVNS.

This clone was counted only a few times. The rearrangement uses TRBV5-8 and TRBJ1-4, with TRBD1 matching over 9 bases. Germline assignment: CDR1 SGHTS and CDR2 YDEGEE. The ends lost 4 bases at V and 0 bases at J; junction bases unmatched: 4. The CDR3 length is 16 residues. CDR3 protein: CASSPRQGATNEKLFF. The CDR3 DNA reads TGTGCCAGCAGCCCCAGACAGGGGGCAACTAATGAAAAACTGTTTTTT.

The chain carries TRBV2 and TRBJ2-1, with TRBD2 matching over 12 bases. Trimming cost V 8 bases and J 6 bases; bases outside gene matches: 2. The CDR3 runs to 13 residues. Germline lookup yields CDR1 SNHLY and CDR2 FYNNEI. This CDR3 reads CASRLAGANEQFF. The CDR3 coding sequence is TGTGCCAGCCGACTAGCGGGGGCCAATGAGCAGTTCTTC.

The gene calls are TRBV18 and TRBJ1-2; D is ambiguous. V lost 5 bases to trimming and J lost 8 bases, with 24 bases between them. The germline V gene has CDR1 KGHSH and CDR2 LQKENI. The CDR3 runs to 16 residues. CDR3 region: CASSTSAGSQAVGYTF. In DNA, the CDR3 is TGTGCCAGCTCAACGTCAGCCGGGAGTCAGGCGGTGGGCTACACCTTC.

V usage is TRBV5-1 and J usage is TRBJ1-6, with 8 positions matching TRBD1. The V gene's germline CDR1 is SGHRS and CDR2 YFSETQ. The CDR3 consists of 15 residues. Trimming cost V 3 bases and J 6 bases; bases outside gene matches: 5. The CDR3 DNA follows: TGCGCCAGCAGCTCATACAGGGGGGCTAATTCACCCCTCCACTTT. It encodes CASSSYRGANSPLHF.